The 20 T cell receptor beta chains below were found in one sample sequenced in a study of T-cell memory formation after mild COVID-19 (dated by TCRdb to about 2021). The library was generated by 5' RACE. The sequencing machine was an Illumina NovaSeq 6000. Starting from the raw public reads, TCRdb applied fastp trimming at Q25, assembled clones with MiXCR and retained in-frame beta chains. Here each entry gathers all rows of one CDR3 protein and keeps the most common genes and DNA. The sample includes around 300,000 distinct CDR3 sequences, with 12% to 15% observed a single time. The biggest ten clones account for about 20% of the sample. What was sequenced was PBMCs or a T cell subset sorted from them (not recorded which). The receptors shown here come from a man aged 18 to 35 who had mild COVID-19 (a few samples of this study predate the infection). The sample titles of this study are shuffled in the database, so cell type and time point are left out; the donor was told from shared clones.

This clonotype was detected once. The rearrangement links TRBV7-8 to TRBJ1-1; 11 nucleotides match TRBD1. CDR1 and CDR2 from the germline V gene are SGHVS and FQNEAQ. V shed 5 bases and J 5 bases; nucleotides not matched to a gene: 7. The CDR3 is 15 amino acids. The CDR3 spells CASSPFGTGGTEAFF. CDR3 sequence (DNA): TGTGCCAGCAGCCCTTTCGGGACAGGGGGAACTGAAGCTTTCTTT.

CDR3 residues: CASRSPLYTQYF. CDR3 bases: TGTGCCAGCCGGTCCCCGCTGTATACGCAGTATTTT. This chain links TRBV28 with TRBJ2-3; D not resolved. CDR1 and CDR2 from the germline V gene are MDHEN and SYDVKM. The CDR3 runs 12 residues. V was trimmed by 8 bases and J by 7 bases, leaving 13 bases between them.

The genes are TRBV7-6 and TRBJ1-1; D gene uncertain. This CDR3 is 14 amino acids long. Trimming removed 2 bases at V and 1 base at J, with 8 bases between. CDR1 is SGHVS and CDR2 is FNYEAQ in the germline V gene. CDR3 in amino acids: CASSLNRGNTEAFF. In DNA, the CDR3 is TGTGCCAGCAGCTTAAACCGGGGGAACACTGAAGCTTTCTTT.

The chain is built from TRBV5-4 and TRBJ2-3; unclear D gene. The CDR3 is 15 amino acids. Trimming left V 0 bases short and J 1 base short, with 9 bases between. Germline V CDR1 and CDR2: SGHNT, YYREEE (reference sequence). Written as DNA, the CDR3 is TGTGCCAGCAGCTTGGAAGGTGTTGGCACAGATACGCAGTATTTT. Translated, it gives CASSLEGVGTDTQYF.

The sample holds a few counts of this clonotype. The rearrangement uses TRBV29-1 and TRBJ2-3; TRBD1 is a possible D gene (6 bases). This CDR3 spans 15 amino acids. Germline V CDR1 and CDR2: SQVTM, ANQGSEA. Trimming stripped 6 bases from V and 6 bases from J, with 22 bases between. The chain's CDR3 is CSVRGPGGSSDTQYF. Here the CDR3 DNA reads TGCAGCGTCAGGGGCCCCGGAGGAAGTAGTGATACGCAGTATTTT.

CDR3 bases: TGTGCCAGCAGCTCACAGGGAGACGGCACTGAAGCTTTCTTT. Encoded protein: CASSSQGDGTEAFF. The V gene is TRBV7-9, the J gene TRBJ1-1; TRBD1 is a possible D gene (6 bases). The ends were cut back, 4 bases at V and 4 bases at J, with 13 bases in the middle. Germline CDR1 and CDR2: SEHNR and FQNEAQ (reference sequence). This CDR3 is built from 14 residues.

The chain links TRBV5-6 to TRBJ2-3, with 10 bases identical to TRBD1. In germline, CDR1 is SGHDT, CDR2 YYEEEE. The J segment lost 2 bases and the V segment lost 4 bases, leaving 10 bases of the junction unmatched. This CDR3 is 17 amino acids long. CDR3 in DNA: TGTGCCAGCAGCCCCTGGACAGGGGGGGTGTTCACAGATACGCAGTATTTT. It translates to CASSPWTGGVFTDTQYF.

This clonotype showed up just a few times. The J gene is TRBJ2-3, the V gene TRBV5-6, with 10 bases identical to TRBD1. The CDR3 sequence is 15 residues long. CDR1 is SGHDT, CDR2 YYEEEE, per germline. Trimming at V came to 4 bases and at J to 3 bases, leaving 5 bases not matched to a gene. As DNA, the CDR3 is TGTGCCAGCAGCACCGGGACAGGGGTTACAGATACGCAGTATTTT. Translation: CASSTGTGVTDTQYF.

The sample holds a few counts of this clonotype. The chain joins TRBV7-2 to TRBJ1-5, with 8 positions matching TRBD1. With V trimmed by 4 bases and J by 7 bases, 9 bases remained unmatched. This CDR3 has 15 amino acids. Germline CDR1 is SGHTA and CDR2 is FQGNSA. The CDR3 DNA reads as TGTGCCAGCAGCTCCGATGGGGGGGACAGGCAGCCCCAGCATTTT. It specifies CASSSDGGDRQPQHF.

There are many counts of this clonotype. The junction departs from the called germline gene at one end, perhaps through a read error. The rearrangement links TRBV6-5 to TRBJ1-4; D is ambiguous. Per germline, CDR1 MNHEY and CDR2 SVGAGI. This CDR3 spans 16 amino acids. The CDR3 loop is CASSYRFNGFNENLFF. The CDR3 DNA follows: TGTGCCAGCAGTTACCGCTTTAATGGTTTTAATGAAAACCTGTTTTTT.

The chain is built from TRBV20-1 and TRBJ1-5, with 9 bases matching TRBD1. The CDR3 is 12 amino acids. Germline V gene lookup returns CDR1 DFQATT and CDR2 SNEGSKA (reference sequence). J lost 8 bases, V lost 4 bases, and 3 bases had no gene match. CDR3 sequence: CSANRGPEPQHF. DNA of the CDR3: TGCAGTGCTAACAGGGGGCCGGAGCCCCAGCATTTT.

This clonotype was counted a few times. The chain joins TRBV4-3 to TRBJ2-7; TRBD1 aligns across 10 bases. V lost 1 base to trimming and J lost 2 bases; unmatched junction nucleotides: 2. The CDR3 consists of 15 residues. Per the germline V gene, CDR1 is LGHNA and CDR2 is YSLEER. The chain's CDR3 is CASSQGTGGTYEQYF. The CDR3 DNA reads TGCGCCAGCAGCCAAGGGACAGGGGGGACCTACGAGCAGTACTTC.

The sample holds a few counts of this clonotype. The chain employs TRBV4-3 and TRBJ2-5; D may be TRBD1 (7 bases). The V end was cut by 0 bases, the J end by 5 bases, with 19 bases between. The CDR3 contains 17 residues. Germline lookup yields CDR1 LGHNA and CDR2 YSLEER. The DNA of the CDR3 is TGCGCCAGCAGCCAAGACCGGAGGGGGCCGGTAGGGGAGACCCAGTACTTC. Protein product: CASSQDRRGPVGETQYF.

This clonotype was recorded a few times. This chain links TRBV12-3 or TRBV12-4 with TRBJ2-4, with D perhaps TRBD2 (5 bases). This CDR3 comprises 11 residues. Trimming left V 6 bases short and J 8 bases short, with 8 bases between. The CDR3 spells CASSPGYIQYF. The CDR3 DNA is TGTGCCAGCAGCCCGGGGTACATTCAGTACTTC.

This chain links TRBV20-1 with TRBJ2-6, with D possibly matching TRBD1 (5 bases). CDR1 and CDR2 from the germline V gene are DFQATT and SNEGSKA (reference sequence). The CDR3 runs to 14 residues. V shed 3 bases and J shed 4 bases, with 10 bases lying between them. The CDR3 nucleotides are TGCAGTGCTAGGACAGCCAACGGGGCCAACGTCCTGACTTTC. Protein: CSARTANGANVLTF.

This clonotype was observed a handful of times. The chain is built from TRBV10-3 and TRBJ1-1, with D uncertain. CDR3 length equals 14 residues. Germline V gene lookup returns CDR1 ENHRY and CDR2 SYGVKD. V was cut by 3 bases and J by 2 bases, with 10 bases left in between. The CDR3 region is CAISEVGPNTEAFF. The CDR3 DNA is TGTGCCATCAGTGAAGTAGGCCCTAACACTGAAGCTTTCTTT.

The sample holds a few counts of this clonotype. This sequence joins TRBV24-1 and TRBJ1-2, with a tentative D call TRBD1 (5 bases). V lost 5 bases, J lost 4 bases, and 7 bases lay in between. The germline V gene encodes CDR1 KGHDR and CDR2 SFDVKD. The CDR3 has 12 amino acids. The CDR3 sequence: CATSGQSYGYTF. The CDR3 nucleotides are TGTGCCACCAGTGGACAGAGCTATGGCTACACCTTC.

This clonotype was found many times. The V and J genes are TRBV5-6 and TRBJ1-4; D is unclear. This CDR3 is 15 amino acids long. In germline, CDR1 is SGHDT, CDR2 YYEEEE. Trimming stripped 2 bases from V and 7 bases from J, with 15 bases between. The CDR3 sequence: CASSFRPPKGEKLFF. The CDR3 DNA reads as TGTGCCAGCAGCTTCCGACCCCCAAAGGGTGAAAAACTGTTTTTT.

This clonotype came up a few times. V is TRBV7-2 and J is TRBJ2-3, with 7 bases lining up with TRBD2. Trimming at V came to 3 bases and at J to 3 bases, leaving 3 bases not matched to a gene. CDR3 length equals 14 residues. Germline assignment: CDR1 SGHTA and CDR2 FQGNSA. Here the CDR3 DNA reads TGTGCCAGCAGCTTGGGGGACTATACAGATACGCAGTATTTT. Amino acid sequence: CASSLGDYTDTQYF.

This clonotype was counted ten times or more. J is TRBJ2-5 and V is TRBV28; 8 bases fit TRBD1. The V segment lost 5 bases and the J segment 14 bases; nucleotides outside the gene matches: 10. This CDR3 spans 12 amino acids. Germline V gives CDR1 MDHEN, CDR2 SYDVKM. The CDR3 protein is CASSESAGTGYF. CDR3 sequence (DNA): TGTGCCAGCAGTGAGAGCGCCGGGACAGGTTACTTC.